Listed below are T cell receptor beta chains from one sample, sequenced in a study of blood T cell repertoires in COVID-19. Clones were read by immunoSEQ multiplex PCR, and TCRdb kept only the in-frame ones, dropping some. The sample includes approximately 160,000 clones, about 90% of them seen just once. Material: PBMCs or T cells enriched from blood (not recorded which). All receptors come from a woman aged 45-65 years who had recovered from COVID-19. Both conserved end residues are part of each CDR3.

v_call	j_call	cdr3_aa
TRBV13	TRBJ2-1	CASSKTSSHFF
TRBV5-1	TRBJ2-6	CASSFRSGISGANVLTF
TRBV18	TRBJ2-1	CASSAGLAGLYNEQFF
TRBV6-5	TRBJ2-7	CASSYLQGYEQYF
TRBV5-1	TRBJ2-6	CASSLGGSGANVLTF
TRBV21-1	TRBJ2-3	CASSRVASGTDTQYF
TRBV28	TRBJ2-1	CASSSVNPEQFF
TRBV4-1	TRBJ2-2	CASSQVVAGGAGELFF
TRBV21-1	TRBJ2-1	CASLRLPKSSSSYNEQFF
TRBV7-2	TRBJ1-5	CASSLGTGGLQPQHF
TRBV7-8	TRBJ1-2	CASSLSPPNYGYTF
TRBV29-1	TRBJ1-2	CSVDRTRDTNYGYTF
TRBV5-6	TRBJ1-2	CASSLGQRYGYTF
TRBV29-1	TRBJ2-3	CSAATTPRQGSDTQYF
TRBV5-6	TRBJ1-2	CASSLESGQIYGYTF
TRBV19	TRBJ1-4	CASSIAAPSSTRGPNEKLFF
TRBV28	TRBJ2-7	CASSSGQRTSYEQYF
TRBV30	TRBJ1-1	CAWSVRQKNTEAFF
TRBV5-5	TRBJ2-7	CASSLGGSHTYEQYF
TRBV7-8	TRBJ1-3	CASSLTASSGNTIYF
TRBV11-3	TRBJ1-2	CASSLGPGQNYGYTF
TRBV28	TRBJ1-1	CASSRQEAFF
TRBV6-5	TRBJ1-2	CASSSNTGGYTF
TRBV5-4	TRBJ2-7	CASSRRALAGEYEQYF
TRBV19	TRBJ1-5	CASSQQGVQPQHF
TRBV21-1	TRBJ2-6	CASSKPLRTDSLPTSGANVLTF
TRBV7-2	TRBJ2-3	CASSLSGGKPGTDTQYF
TRBV11-2	TRBJ2-5	CASSWGLQETQYF
TRBV30	TRBJ2-7	CAWTGTSETYEQYF
TRBV6-5	TRBJ1-4	CASRVQGAGEKLFF
TRBV30	TRBJ2-1	CAWSVGRNNEQFF
TRBV30	TRBJ2-7	CAWSVPATPRFYEQYF
TRBV10-1	TRBJ1-2	CASSAGQGLLSGYTF
TRBV7-3	TRBJ1-1	CASSLSSGTIGANTEAFF
TRBV4-1	TRBJ2-1	CASSQMGLAGGRQFF
TRBV11-2	TRBJ2-7	CASSSSVGPGYEQYF